Shown below are 29 T cell receptor beta chains from a single sample sequenced in a study of tumor-infiltrating lymphocytes in primary liver carcinoma. It was unsorted whole blood that yielded blood RNA, and germline DNA was also extracted. TCR beta cDNA was made from 500 ng total RNA with a constant-region primer. Nested multiplex PCR, run for three rounds with slightly modified ARM-PCR, yielded TCR beta libraries. TRBV1-TRBV30 forward primers paired with a C-beta reverse primer were used in the first two PCR rounds, which ran roughly 9 cycles each. TCRdb reprocessed the multiplex PCR reads via MiXCR and lists one record per CDR3 protein. The sample lists more than 150,000 distinct CDR3 sequences; 50% to 75% were seen once. Sequencing used peripheral blood. The origin of the receptors is a man aged 40-49 years with primary liver carcinoma and hepatitis B virus infection.

This clonotype was seen many times. V gene TRBV4-2 combines with J gene TRBJ1-2, with D uncertain. Looked up from germline, CDR1 is LGHNA and CDR2 is YNFKEQ. The CDR3 runs 12 residues. V was cut by 2 bases and J by 4 bases, with 5 bases left in between. The DNA of the CDR3 is TGTGCCAGCAGCCAAACGACCTATGGCTACACCTTC. Amino acids: CASSQTTYGYTF.

The sample holds many counts of this clonotype. This sequence joins TRBV11-2 and TRBJ2-7, with 9 bases lining up with TRBD2. Germline trimming cut 4 bases from V and 1 base from J; bases unmatched to any gene: 8. CDR1 and CDR2 from the germline V gene are SGHAT and FQNNGV. This CDR3 contains 16 residues. The CDR3 protein is CASSSEWTSESYEQYF. CDR3 in DNA: TGTGCCAGCAGCTCAGAGTGGACTAGCGAATCCTACGAGCAGTACTTC.

The chain links TRBV27 to TRBJ2-3, with 7 bases lining up with TRBD2. Germline values: CDR1 MNHEY, CDR2 SMNVEV (reference sequence). With 2 bases clipped from V and 0 bases from J, the junction kept 5 bases outside the gene matches. The CDR3 is 16 amino acids. The CDR3 sequence: CASSLLASGSTDTQYF. CDR3 sequence (DNA): TGTGCCAGCAGTTTACTTGCTAGCGGTAGCACAGATACGCAGTATTTT.

This clonotype has only a few counts. V is TRBV5-4 and J is TRBJ2-2; 7 nucleotides align to TRBD2. The CDR3 consists of 15 residues. With V trimmed by 2 bases and J by 5 bases, 6 bases remained unmatched. CDR1 SGHNT and CDR2 YYREEE come from the germline V gene (reference sequence). The CDR3 sequence: CASSLQAGVTGELFF. The CDR3, as DNA: TGTGCCAGCAGCTTACAGGCGGGAGTGACCGGGGAGCTGTTTTTT.

The J gene is TRBJ2-7, the V gene TRBV12-3 or TRBV12-4; no clear D. Trimming took 8 bases from V and 2 from J, leaving 13 bases between them. This CDR3 has 13 residues. The CDR3 DNA follows: TGTGCCAGCTTTCGGACCGGAGCCTACGAGCAGTACTTC. Translated, it gives CASFRTGAYEQYF.

To note about this clonotype: Germline is not matched at one junction end, which may reflect a read error. For the CDR3, the DNA is TGTGCCAGCAGCTACGGGGTGACGGCGAACGCTTTATTT. It translates to CASSYGVTANALF. The V and J genes are TRBV11-2 and TRBJ1-1; D call uncertain. CDR1 and CDR2 (germline): SGHAT, FQNNGV. The CDR3 covers 13 residues.

Note on this clonotype: The junction differs from germline at one of its ends, possibly a read error. This chain joins TRBV11-1 and TRBJ2-6, with 11 bases matching TRBD2. This CDR3 spans 18 amino acids. Germline loops: CDR1 SGHAT, CDR2 FQDESV (reference sequence). Here the CDR3 DNA reads TGCGCCAGCAGCCATCGACTAGCGGGAATCTCTGGGGCCAACGTCCTGACTTTC. Amino acids: CASSHRLAGISGANVLTF. Full variable domain (outside the CDR3, taken from reference TRBV11-1 and TRBJ2-6): EAEVAQSPRYKITEKSQAVAFWCDPISGHATLYWYRQILGQGPELLVQFQDESVVDDSQLPKDRFSAERLKGVDSTLKIQPAELGDSAMYLCASSHRLAGISGANVLTFGAGSRLTVL.

Points on this clonotype: The junction does not match germline at one end; this may be a read error. CDR3: CASSSGQGGTNTQYF. CDR3 sequence (DNA): TGCGCCAGTAGCTCGGGACAGGGAGGTACGAATACGCAGTATTTT. The chain recombines TRBV19 with TRBJ2-3, with 9 bases aligning to TRBD1. This CDR3 is built from 15 residues. CDR1 and CDR2 (germline): LNHDA, SQIVND (reference sequence). Together with reference TRBV19 and TRBJ2-3, the CDR3 gives the full variable domain: DGGITQSPKYLFRKEGQNVTLSCEQNLNHDAMYWYRQDPGQGLRLIYYSQIVNDFQKGDIAEGYSVSREKKESFPLTVTSAQKNPTAFYLCASSSGQGGTNTQYFGPGTRLTVL.

V usage is TRBV29-1 and J usage is TRBJ1-1, with TRBD1 matching 8 bases. Losses at the gene ends were 7 bases for V and 0 bases for J; bases not matched to a gene: 10. The CDR3 sequence is 15 residues long. CDR1 is SQVTM and CDR2 is ANQGSEA in the germline V gene. The CDR3 reads CSGSGGWGMNTEAFF. CDR3 coding DNA: TGCAGCGGGTCAGGGGGCTGGGGAATGAACACTGAAGCTTTCTTT.

This clonotype was counted a few times. This chain joins TRBV4-1 and TRBJ2-7; TRBD2 agrees at 15 bases. The CDR3 contains 18 residues. Trimming removed 2 bases from V and 0 bases from J; junction bases left unmatched: 5. CDR1 and CDR2 from the germline V gene are MGHRA and YSYEKL. CDR3 nucleotides: TGCGCCAGCAGCCAACCGTGGACTAGCGGGAGGGTCTCCTACGAGCAGTACTTC. It translates to CASSQPWTSGRVSYEQYF.

This chain joins TRBV6-5 and TRBJ1-6; the D gene is possibly TRBD1 (5 bases). This CDR3 is built from 16 residues. Germline V gene data show CDR1 as MNHEY and CDR2 as SVGAGI. V shed 7 bases and J shed 7 bases, with 20 bases lying between them. In DNA form, the CDR3 reads TGTGCCAGCACCGCAGGTGGCAGGGTGGGGAATTCACCCCTCCACTTT. Its translation is CASTAGGRVGNSPLHF.

The V call is TRBV30, the J call TRBJ2-1, with D uncertain. The CDR3 loop spans 11 amino acids. The V and J ends lost 2 bases and 7 bases respectively, with 6 bases between them. The germline CDR1 and CDR2 sequences are GTSNPN and SVGIG (reference sequence). As DNA, the CDR3 is TGTGCCTGGAGTCCCCAGAATGAGCAGTTCTTC. Translation: CAWSPQNEQFF.

The chain couples TRBV6-5 to TRBJ2-5, with 10 bases aligning to TRBD1. Germline CDR1 and CDR2: MNHEY and SVGAGI. The CDR3 runs to 16 residues. The V segment lost 5 bases and the J segment 5 bases; nucleotides outside the gene matches: 11. CDR3 residues: CASSPYRDRGFETQYF. The CDR3 DNA follows: TGTGCCAGCAGTCCTTATAGGGACAGGGGATTTGAGACCCAGTACTTC.

The chain employs TRBV12-3 or TRBV12-4 and TRBJ2-4; D gene ambiguous. The CDR3 totals 18 residues. The V gene lost 3 bases and the J gene lost 0 bases, with 18 bases spanning the gap. The CDR3 bases are TGTGCCAGCAGTTTTTACGTCGCCGGCTCCCTAGCCAAAAACATTCAGTACTTC. It encodes CASSFYVAGSLAKNIQYF.

A note on this clonotype: Compared with germline, one end of the junction differs, possibly owing to a read error. The rearrangement links TRBV11-2 to TRBJ2-5, with 8 nucleotides matching TRBD2. This CDR3 is built from 13 residues. Per the germline V gene, CDR1 is SGHAT and CDR2 is FQNNGV. CDR3 sequence (DNA): TGTGCCAGCAGTTCCCCCGGGGGGGTGACCCAATACTTC. Protein sequence: CASSSPGGVTQYF. Combining the CDR3 with reference TRBV11-2 and TRBJ2-5 gives the whole variable domain EAGVAQSPRYKIIEKRQSVAFWCNPISGHATLYWYQQILGQGPKLLIQFQNNGVVDDSQLPKDRFSAERLKGVDSTLKIQPAKLEDSAVYLCASSSPGGVTQYFGPGTRLLVL.

With regard to this clonotype: A much larger clone is a single base away; this may be a read error. Lacking the conserved final phenylalanine or tryptophan, this CDR3 likely reflects a read error. The V and J genes are TRBV10-1 and TRBJ1-1; the D gene is possibly TRBD1 (5 bases). The ends were cut back, 10 bases at V and 4 bases at J, with 13 bases in the middle. The V gene's germline CDR1 is WNHNN and CDR2 SYGVQD (reference sequence). CDR3 length: 12 amino acids. The CDR3 nucleotides read TGCGCCAACAGAGGAGGGGTCACTGAAGCTTTCTGT. Encoded protein: CANRGGVTEAFC.

Note on this clonotype: A much larger clone lies a single base off, so this may be a read error. The V call is TRBV11-2, the J call TRBJ2-6, with a weak D call TRBD1 (5 bases). Trimming shortened V by 1 base and J by 5 bases, and 12 bases separated the two germline ends. This CDR3 comprises 16 residues. Germline-derived CDR1 and CDR2 are SGHAT and FQNNGV. CDR3 residues: CASSLVRGARANVLTF. CDR3 nucleotide sequence: TGTGCCAGCAGCTTAGTCCGTGGGGCTAGGGCCAACGTCCTGACTTTC. Based on the CDR3 plus reference TRBV11-2 and TRBJ2-6, the full variable domain is EAGVAQSPRYKIIEKRQSVAFWCNPISGHATLYWYQQILGQGPKLLIQFQNNGVVDDSQLPKDRFSAERLKGVDSTLKIQPAKLEDSAVYLCASSLVRGARANVLTFGAGSRLTVL.

CDR3 protein: CASSLEALGQGSYEQYF. The CDR3 DNA reads as TGCGCCAGCAGCCTTGAAGCCTTGGGACAGGGGTCCTACGAGCAGTACTTC. The chain combines TRBV4-1 with TRBJ2-7; 10 bases agree with TRBD1. The germline CDR1 and CDR2 sequences are MGHRA and YSYEKL. J was trimmed by 1 base and V by 4 bases; bases with no gene match: 10. This CDR3 comprises 17 residues.

The chain links TRBV25-1 to TRBJ2-5; TRBD2 agrees at 9 bases. CDR1 and CDR2 from the germline V gene are MGHDK and SYGVNS. The CDR3 is 13 residues long. V lost 6 bases and J lost 3; bases outside the gene matches: 2. CDR3 loop: CASRTSGKETQYF. The CDR3 DNA reads as TGTGCCAGCAGGACTAGCGGTAAAGAGACCCAGTACTTC.

The chain combines TRBV12-3 or TRBV12-4 with TRBJ1-5; a possible D gene is TRBD1 (6 bases). V was pared by 7 bases and J by 7 bases, with 23 bases between. The CDR3 runs 16 residues. The CDR3 spells CASNADLSRGEQPQHF. CDR3 DNA sequence: TGTGCCAGCAATGCCGACTTGAGCAGGGGAGAGCAGCCCCAGCATTTT.

With regard to this clonotype: At one end the junction does not follow the germline gene, possibly because of a read error. The chain has TRBV11-2 and TRBJ2-7, with 11 bases aligning to TRBD2. Germline V gene data show CDR1 as SGHAT and CDR2 as FQNNGV. The CDR3 length is 14 residues. In DNA form, the CDR3 reads TGTGCCAGCAGCTTGACTAGCGGGGCCCAAGAGCACTACTTC. Its protein is CASSLTSGAQEHYF.

To note about this clonotype: The junction departs from germline at one end; a sequencing error may be responsible. The chain carries TRBV11-1 and TRBJ2-7; no clear D gene. Germline CDR1 is SGHAT and CDR2 is FQDESV (reference sequence). The CDR3 totals 16 residues. This chain's CDR3 is CARSSWTGRPAYEQYF. For the CDR3, the DNA is TGTGCCCGCAGCTCCTGGACCGGTAGGCCTGCTTACGAGCAGTACTTC. The full variable domain, in which reference TRBV11-1 and TRBJ2-7 provide the parts outside the CDR3, is EAEVAQSPRYKITEKSQAVAFWCDPISGHATLYWYRQILGQGPELLVQFQDESVVDDSQLPKDRFSAERLKGVDSTLKIQPAELGDSAMYLCARSSWTGRPAYEQYFGPGTRLTVT.

The V call is TRBV5-6, the J call TRBJ2-4; no clear D gene. The CDR3 is made up of 14 amino acids. In germline, CDR1 is SGHDT, CDR2 YYEEEE. V was shortened by 0 bases and J by 6 bases, with 10 bases between the two germline ends. CDR3 nucleotide sequence: TGTGCCAGCAGCTTGGGGCACAGCATAAACATTCAGTACTTC. Translating it yields CASSLGHSINIQYF.

Concerning this clonotype itself: This may stem from a read error, because a much larger clone lies one nucleotide away. The chain couples TRBV12-3 or TRBV12-4 to TRBJ2-1; 14 bases agree with TRBD2. The trim removed 4 bases at V and 7 bases at J, leaving 6 bases unmatched. There are 16 residues in the CDR3. For the CDR3, the DNA is TGTGCCAGCAGTTCCCGACTAGCGGGGGGGTATAATGAGCAGTTCTTC. Its translation: CASSSRLAGGYNEQFF.

This clonotype occurred many times. The rearrangement links TRBV11-2 to TRBJ2-5; 10 bases line up with TRBD1. CDR1 SGHAT and CDR2 FQNNGV come from the germline V gene. V dropped 3 bases and J dropped 2; count of bases not matched to a gene: 6. This CDR3 spans 16 amino acids. The CDR3 bases are TGTGCCAGCAGCTTCTCCCTGGACAGGGGGCAAGAGACCCAGTACTTC. This encodes CASSFSLDRGQETQYF.

The chain recombines TRBV28 with TRBJ2-1, with D possibly being TRBD2 (5 bases). V was shortened by 4 bases and J by 5 bases, with 9 bases between the two germline ends. The CDR3 consists of 13 residues. The V gene's germline CDR1 is MDHEN and CDR2 SYDVKM. The CDR3, as DNA: TGTGCCAGCAGTTATGAGGGAAACAATGAGCAGTTCTTC. Its translation is CASSYEGNNEQFF.

The chain is built from TRBV4-1 and TRBJ1-1; D might be TRBD1 (5 bases). This CDR3 contains 13 residues. The V gene's germline CDR1 is MGHRA and CDR2 YSYEKL. V was clipped by 1 base and J by 5 bases, with 8 bases between them. DNA of the CDR3: TGCGCCAGCAGCCAAGGGGGGAGGACTGAAGCTTTCTTT. It encodes CASSQGGRTEAFF.

V usage is TRBV30 and J usage is TRBJ1-5; D is undetermined. The CDR3 is 13 amino acids. V lost 2 bases, J lost 6 bases, and 11 bases lay in between. Germline-derived CDR1 and CDR2 are GTSNPN and SVGIG (reference sequence). The CDR3 reads CAWSPQRGQPQHF. As DNA, the CDR3 is TGTGCCTGGAGTCCCCAAAGAGGTCAGCCCCAGCATTTT.

This clonotype was found many times. The chain couples TRBV29-1 to TRBJ1-1, with a possible D match to TRBD1 (5 bases). Looked up from germline, CDR1 is SQVTM and CDR2 is ANQGSEA. Trimming removed 5 bases at V and 1 base at J, with 14 bases between. The CDR3 extends over 14 amino acids. The CDR3 sequence is CSVRDRGTNTEAFF. For the CDR3, the DNA is TGCAGCGTTCGGGACCGTGGGACGAACACTGAAGCTTTCTTT.